Shown below are 11 T cell receptor beta chains from a single sample sequenced in a study of cytomegalovirus exposure and HLA in healthy donors. The PCR used 60 Vbeta and 13 Jbeta primers. Some clones are missing from TCRdb's copy, which holds only in-frame ones; the method was immunoSEQ multiplex PCR. Of roughly 120,000 clones in the sample, approximately 82% were seen once. The specimen was PBMCs. All receptors derive from a woman in her late teens or twenties in good health and CMV-seropositive.

The chain couples TRBV25-1 to TRBJ2-3, with D possibly being TRBD2 (6 bases). The germline CDR1 and CDR2 sequences are MGHDK and SYGVNS. The germline V and J ends were trimmed by 1 base and 11 bases, with 16 bases remaining between them. The CDR3 covers 14 residues. CDR3 loop: CASSESARVGGQYF. The CDR3 DNA reads TGTGCCAGCAGTGAATCGGCAAGGGTCGGGGGGCAGTATTTT.

The CDR3 sequence: CATFKGVYGYTF. As DNA, the CDR3 is TGTGCCACCTTTAAGGGGGTGTATGGCTACACCTTC. V and J are TRBV10-3 and TRBJ1-2; weak D call: TRBD1 (6 bases). CDR1 and CDR2 from the germline V gene are ENHRY and SYGVKD. Between the trimmed V and J ends, which lost 10 bases and 5 bases, there was a span of 14 bases. The CDR3 spans 12 residues.

The rearrangement joins TRBV5-6 to TRBJ2-7; the match to TRBD1 covers 7 bases. Per germline, CDR1 SGHDT and CDR2 YYEEEE. J lost 6 bases, V lost 0 bases, and 6 bases had no gene match. CDR3 length: 14 residues. The CDR3 coding sequence is TGTGCCAGCAGCTTGGGGGGACAGAAGGCCGAGCAGTACTTC. Its translation: CASSLGGQKAEQYF.

The V and J genes are TRBV9 and TRBJ1-5; no clear D gene. Germline V gives CDR1 SGDLS, CDR2 YYNGEE. The length of the CDR3 is 15 residues. Between the trimmed V and J ends, which lost 0 bases and 3 bases, there was a span of 10 bases. The CDR3 DNA reads TGTGCCAGCAGCGTAGGGGAGCGGTACAATCAGCCCCAGCATTTT. Translating gives CASSVGERYNQPQHF.

The chain employs TRBV2 and TRBJ1-5, with 8 bases aligning to TRBD1. Germline CDR1 reads SNHLY; CDR2 reads FYNNEI. The V segment lost 5 bases and the J segment 16 bases; nucleotides outside the gene matches: 13. The CDR3 contains 13 residues. The DNA of the CDR3 is TGTGCCAGCAGTACACGGAACCAGGACAGGGTACATTTT. This gives the protein CASSTRNQDRVHF.

The chain combines TRBV19 with TRBJ2-2; the D gene is possibly TRBD2 (5 bases). The CDR3 has 14 amino acids. Germline CDR1 reads LNHDA; CDR2 reads SQIVND (reference sequence). V was trimmed by 10 bases and J by 1 base, leaving 13 bases between them. In DNA, the CDR3 is TGTGCCACGTGCGGGTCGGTGAACACCGGGGAGCTGTTTTTT. The encoded protein is CATCGSVNTGELFF.

This clone occurred a few times. This chain joins TRBV29-1 and TRBJ1-2; D gene ambiguous. The CDR3 spans 14 residues. The germline CDR1 and CDR2 sequences are SQVTM and ANQGSEA. Trimming took off 6 bases at V and 3 bases at J, with 17 bases between the two ends. CDR3 residues: CSVLDEEPDYGYTF. The CDR3 bases are TGCAGCGTCCTCGACGAGGAACCGGACTATGGCTACACCTTC.

The rearrangement joins TRBV6-5 to TRBJ2-7, with 7 bases lining up with TRBD1. The V gene's germline CDR1 is MNHEY and CDR2 SVGAGI. V lost 5 bases to trimming and J lost 2 bases; unmatched junction nucleotides: 6. CDR3 length equals 14 residues. The CDR3, as DNA: TGTGCCAGCAGTCGACAGGGCAGAGCCTACGAGCAGTACTTC. Translating it yields CASSRQGRAYEQYF.

The chain employs TRBV11-2 and TRBJ2-1; D is uncertain. Trimming pared 5 bases from V and 14 bases from J, leaving 16 bases between. The germline gives CDR1 SGHAT, CDR2 FQNNGV. The CDR3 has 12 residues. The CDR3 loop reads CASSPRSLYEFF. CDR3 bases: TGTGCCAGCAGCCCCCGGTCGCTTTACGAGTTCTTC.

This clone has a single count. This chain links TRBV7-3 with TRBJ1-2; D ambiguous. The V end lost 1 base, the J end lost 5 bases, and 14 bases lay between the germline ends. Germline V gene data show CDR1 as SGHTA and CDR2 as FQGTGA. The length of the CDR3 is 15 residues. The CDR3 loop reads CASSLNPGGVYGYTF. In nucleotides, the CDR3 is TGTGCCAGCAGCTTAAACCCAGGCGGGGTATATGGCTACACCTTC.

The chain carries TRBV15 and TRBJ2-6, with D possibly matching TRBD2 (5 bases). Germline lookup yields CDR1 LNHNV and CDR2 YYDKDF (reference sequence). The CDR3 loop spans 15 amino acids. V shed 3 bases and J shed 4 bases, with 10 bases lying between them. The CDR3 nucleotides are TGTGCCACCAGCAGTCCGCGGGTAGGGGCCAACGTCCTGACTTTC. Its translation is CATSSPRVGANVLTF.